Listed here are 28 T cell receptor beta chains from one sample, sequenced in a study of T cell repertoires in cytomegalovirus infection. TCRdb used MiXCR to reprocess the reads, holding one entry per CDR3 protein. This table has fewer than 1,000,000 distinct CDR3 sequences, roughly a third appearing once. Antigens of these TCRs are unknown. This specimen was cultured CD8+ T cells from PBMCs, taken from culture after CMV antigen stimulation. These receptors all stem from a human donor in good health (CMV status not recorded). Some clones in this sample may be carry-over from other donors' samples.

CDR3 protein: CASSLRQTSVNTEAFF. CDR3 sequence (DNA): TGCGCCAGCAGCCTACGACAGACATCGGTGAACACTGAAGCTTTCTTT. J is TRBJ1-1 and V is TRBV4-1; TRBD1 is a possible D gene (5 bases). The CDR3 has 16 residues. V was trimmed by 4 bases and J by 0 bases, leaving 15 bases between them. Per the germline V gene, CDR1 is MGHRA and CDR2 is YSYEKL.

This clonotype appeared many times. V usage is TRBV12-3 or TRBV12-4 and J usage is TRBJ1-6; 10 bases are shared with TRBD1. This CDR3 has 15 amino acids. V trimming: 5 bases; J trimming: 9 bases; junction bases outside the gene matches: 7. The CDR3 loop is CASSGQGDPGSPLHF. The CDR3, as DNA: TGTGCCAGCAGTGGACAGGGGGACCCCGGTTCACCCCTCCACTTT.

The V gene is TRBV7-3, the J gene TRBJ2-3; the D gene could be TRBD1 or TRBD2 (7 bases each). V gave up 3 bases and J gave up 1 base, with 17 bases separating them. The CDR3 length is 17 residues. Germline CDR1 reads SGHTA; CDR2 reads FQGTGA. The chain's CDR3 is CASSFTVTGRGTDTQYF. Written as DNA, the CDR3 is TGTGCCAGCAGCTTCACAGTGACAGGGAGGGGCACAGATACGCAGTATTTT.

The chain employs TRBV6-5 and TRBJ2-7; D gene unclear. V lost 8 bases to trimming and J lost 0 bases, with 11 bases between them. The CDR3 runs to 13 residues. Germline V CDR1 and CDR2: MNHEY, SVGAGI. CDR3 residues: CASALGISYEQYF. The CDR3 DNA reads as TGTGCCAGCGCCCTGGGGATCTCCTACGAGCAGTACTTC.

This clonotype was counted only a few times. V usage is TRBV28 and J usage is TRBJ1-5; D not resolved. The CDR3 contains 15 residues. Trimming took 3 bases from V and 0 from J, leaving 9 bases between them. Germline V gene lookup returns CDR1 MDHEN and CDR2 SYDVKM. The CDR3 nucleotides read TGTGCCAGCAGTTTTACACGGGTTAGCAATCAGCCCCAGCATTTT. Amino acid sequence: CASSFTRVSNQPQHF.

This sequence joins TRBV28 and TRBJ2-1; no clear D gene. The germline gives CDR1 MDHEN, CDR2 SYDVKM. This CDR3 contains 12 residues. V lost 5 bases and J lost 14, with 16 bases in between. The CDR3 region is CASSKPISDEFF. In DNA, the CDR3 is TGTGCCAGCAGTAAGCCCATCAGCGACGAGTTCTTC.

V usage is TRBV27 and J usage is TRBJ1-6; no clear D. Per germline, CDR1 MNHEY and CDR2 SMNVEV (reference sequence). Trimming removed 7 bases at V and 0 bases at J, with 10 bases between. The CDR3 runs to 15 residues. Here the CDR3 DNA reads TGTGCCAGCAACGACGGTAGCTCCTATAATTCACCCCTCCACTTT. As protein: CASNDGSSYNSPLHF.

This chain joins TRBV12-5 and TRBJ1-2; 7 bases are a match to TRBD1. From germline, CDR1 is LGHNT and CDR2 FRNRAP. The J segment lost 4 bases and the V segment lost 6 bases, leaving 5 bases of the junction unmatched. This CDR3 is built from 13 residues. CDR3 loop: CASGPRDSYGYTF. DNA for the CDR3: TGTGCTAGTGGACCCCGGGACAGCTATGGCTACACCTTC.

The chain couples TRBV4-3 to TRBJ2-3; a possible D gene is TRBD1 (6 bases). Trimming took off 4 bases at V and 2 bases at J, with 13 bases between the two ends. The CDR3 length is 15 residues. Germline V gene data show CDR1 as LGHNA and CDR2 as YSLEER. CDR3 nucleotides: TGCGCCAGCAGCCTTTACAGGGACCCCACAGATACGCAGTATTTT. Translated: CASSLYRDPTDTQYF.

The chain has TRBV14 and TRBJ1-6; no reliable D call. CDR3 length: 15 residues. V gave up 1 base and J gave up 6 bases, with 10 bases separating them. Germline CDR1 reads SGHDN; CDR2 reads FVKESK. As DNA, the CDR3 is TGTGCCAGCAGCCAAGCGCCAGGCGGTAATTCACCCCTCCACTTT. This encodes CASSQAPGGNSPLHF.

There are many counts of this clonotype. The chain uses TRBV7-2 and TRBJ1-5; D gene ambiguous. CDR3 length: 15 amino acids. V dropped 2 bases and J dropped 0 bases, with 8 bases sitting between them. CDR1 and CDR2 (germline): SGHTA, FQGNSA. Written as DNA, the CDR3 is TGTGCCAGCAGCTTATTCCCACGTAGCAATCAGCCCCAGCATTTT. It yields the protein CASSLFPRSNQPQHF.

The rearrangement uses TRBV2 and TRBJ2-2, with D perhaps TRBD2 (5 bases). Per the germline V gene, CDR1 is SNHLY and CDR2 is FYNNEI. This CDR3 has 19 amino acids. Trimming shortened V by 2 bases and J by 3 bases, and 22 bases separated the two germline ends. CDR3 region: CASSEPREFIIGDTGELFF. The CDR3 nucleotides are TGTGCCAGCAGTGAACCCCGGGAATTCATAATCGGGGACACCGGGGAGCTGTTTTTT.

J is TRBJ1-1 and V is TRBV2, with no clear D. The CDR3 totals 11 residues. Germline CDR1 SNHLY, CDR2 FYNNEI. Between the trimmed V and J ends, which lost 4 bases and 7 bases, there was a span of 7 bases. CDR3 nucleotides: TGTGCCAGCAGTGGCCCAGGTGAAGCTTTCTTT. Translating gives CASSGPGEAFF.

The chain joins TRBV24-1 to TRBJ2-2; a possible D gene is TRBD1 (6 bases). Germline assignment: CDR1 KGHDR and CDR2 SFDVKD. This CDR3 is built from 15 residues. The germline V and J ends were trimmed by 10 bases and 3 bases, with 17 bases remaining between them. The CDR3 loop is CATGSTGKDTGELFF. The DNA for the CDR3 is TGTGCCACTGGGAGCACAGGGAAGGACACCGGGGAGCTGTTTTTT.

The chain is built from TRBV7-9 and TRBJ1-2; a weak D match, TRBD1 (6 bases). The CDR3 consists of 13 residues. Germline lookup yields CDR1 SEHNR and CDR2 FQNEAQ (reference sequence). With 7 bases removed from V and 7 bases from J, the gap between germline ends came to 16 bases. Written as DNA, the CDR3 is TGTGCCAGCATTGAGGGGGTTATGGGTGGCTACACCTTC. Amino acid sequence: CASIEGVMGGYTF.

The chain uses TRBV10-3 and TRBJ2-7; the D gene is possibly TRBD1 (6 bases). The ends were cut back, 7 bases at V and 3 bases at J, with 19 bases in the middle. The germline V gene encodes CDR1 ENHRY and CDR2 SYGVKD. CDR3 length: 15 amino acids. The DNA of the CDR3 is TGTGCCATCACCCCCGACAGGAGAGAAAACTACGAGCAGTACTTC. It specifies CAITPDRRENYEQYF.

This clonotype showed up just a few times. The gene calls are TRBV6-6 and TRBJ1-5; TRBD1 matches 7 bases. With V trimmed by 5 bases and J by 3 bases, 4 bases remained unmatched. CDR3 length: 14 residues. Germline V gives CDR1 MNHNY, CDR2 SVGAGI (reference sequence). CDR3 loop: CASSTGASNQPQHF. The CDR3 DNA follows: TGTGCCAGCAGTACAGGGGCTTCCAATCAGCCCCAGCATTTT.

The genes are TRBV13 and TRBJ2-4; TRBD1 agrees at 7 bases. Germline CDR1 is PRHDT and CDR2 is FYEKMQ (reference sequence). Unmatched junction bases numbered 8, after V lost 5 bases and J lost 1 base. This CDR3 region has 16 residues. This CDR3 reads CASSPPGQRAKNIQYF. CDR3 sequence (DNA): TGTGCCAGCAGCCCCCCGGGACAGCGGGCCAAAAACATTCAGTACTTC.

The gene calls are TRBV12-3 or TRBV12-4 and TRBJ1-1; D is unresolved. Trimming removed 7 bases from V and 0 bases from J, with 15 bases in between. The CDR3 covers 15 residues. The CDR3: CASTFPGGMNTEAFF. For the CDR3, the DNA is TGTGCCAGCACCTTCCCCGGCGGGATGAACACTGAAGCTTTCTTT.

This clonotype was seen at least ten times. The chain uses TRBV7-9 and TRBJ2-7; 10 bases fit TRBD1. J lost 0 bases, V lost 6 bases, and 2 bases had no gene match. From germline, CDR1 is SEHNR and CDR2 FQNEAQ (reference sequence). This CDR3 spans 14 amino acids. The CDR3 protein is CASRGQGPSYEQYF. In DNA form, the CDR3 reads TGTGCCAGCAGGGGACAGGGGCCCTCCTACGAGCAGTACTTC.

This clonotype was observed a handful of times. The chain links TRBV7-6 to TRBJ1-1, with D possibly being TRBD1 (5 bases). Germline V gene data show CDR1 as SGHVS and CDR2 as FNYEAQ. The CDR3 sequence is 15 residues long. Trimming left V 2 bases short and J 5 bases short, with 15 bases between. CDR3 DNA: TGTGCCAGCAGCTTACGGGAGGGGTTGAGGACTGAAGCTTTCTTT. Translation gives CASSLREGLRTEAFF.

This clonotype was counted at least ten times. The V gene is TRBV7-2, the J gene TRBJ1-3; 7 nucleotides align to TRBD1. CDR1 SGHTA and CDR2 FQGNSA come from the germline V gene. The CDR3 is 21 residues long. V dropped 1 base and J dropped 0; count of bases not matched to a gene: 18. The CDR3 region is CASSLGFPGGHPKSSGNTIYF. CDR3 sequence (DNA): TGTGCCAGCAGCTTAGGATTCCCAGGGGGACATCCTAAGAGCTCTGGAAACACCATATATTTT.

The J gene is TRBJ2-1, the V gene TRBV20-1; 13 bases fit TRBD2. Germline V gives CDR1 DFQATT, CDR2 SNEGSKA (reference sequence). The CDR3 is made up of 15 amino acids. With 6 bases clipped from V and 8 bases from J, the junction kept 10 bases outside the gene matches. This chain's CDR3 is CSAITSGGALYEQFF. CDR3 sequence (DNA): TGCAGTGCAATTACTAGCGGGGGGGCCTTATATGAGCAGTTCTTC.

This clonotype has more than one count but fewer than ten. The V and J genes are TRBV20-1 and TRBJ2-1, with 7 bases matching TRBD2. The V segment lost 0 bases and the J segment 3 bases; nucleotides outside the gene matches: 14. Germline loops: CDR1 DFQATT, CDR2 SNEGSKA (reference sequence). The CDR3 extends over 18 amino acids. The chain's CDR3 is CSARDSHNGGGGYNEQFF. CDR3 bases: TGCAGTGCTAGAGATTCCCATAATGGAGGCGGGGGCTACAATGAGCAGTTCTTC.

This clonotype has just a few counts. The CDR3 loop reads CASSLANTGGPTDTQYF. CDR3 DNA: TGTGCCAGCAGCTTGGCCAATACGGGGGGGCCCACAGATACGCAGTATTTT. The gene calls are TRBV5-5 and TRBJ2-3; 8 nucleotides agree with TRBD2. V was pared by 0 bases and J by 2 bases, with 8 bases of the junction left unmatched. Germline CDR1 is SGHKS and CDR2 is YYEKEE (reference sequence). The CDR3 has 17 residues.

CDR3 sequence reads: CASGFLLSGANTGELFF. The CDR3 nucleotides read TGTGCTAGTGGTTTCCTTCTTAGCGGGGCGAACACCGGGGAGCTGTTTTTT. The chain joins TRBV12-5 to TRBJ2-2; 8 positions agree with TRBD2. This CDR3 is 17 amino acids long. With V trimmed by 3 bases and J by 0 bases, 6 bases remained unmatched. CDR1 LGHNT and CDR2 FRNRAP come from the germline V gene.

This clonotype has only a few counts. V and J are TRBV10-3 and TRBJ2-3; TRBD1 matches at 12 bases. Germline V lookup: CDR1 ENHRY, CDR2 SYGVKD. The CDR3 length is 16 residues. V gave up 4 bases and J gave up 0 bases; unmatched junction bases: 2. The CDR3 DNA reads as TGTGCCATCAGTGGGGGACAGGGGGCCAGCACAGATACGCAGTATTTT. Its translation: CAISGGQGASTDTQYF.

In its sample, this clonotype was seen many times. The chain links TRBV7-8 to TRBJ1-2; TRBD1 agrees at 8 bases. This CDR3 is built from 14 residues. Unmatched junction bases numbered 2, after V lost 3 bases and J lost 2 bases. CDR1 and CDR2 from the germline V gene are SGHVS and FQNEAQ. CDR3 sequence reads: CASSLRTGNYGYTF. In DNA, the CDR3 is TGTGCCAGCAGCTTGCGGACAGGGAACTATGGCTACACCTTC.